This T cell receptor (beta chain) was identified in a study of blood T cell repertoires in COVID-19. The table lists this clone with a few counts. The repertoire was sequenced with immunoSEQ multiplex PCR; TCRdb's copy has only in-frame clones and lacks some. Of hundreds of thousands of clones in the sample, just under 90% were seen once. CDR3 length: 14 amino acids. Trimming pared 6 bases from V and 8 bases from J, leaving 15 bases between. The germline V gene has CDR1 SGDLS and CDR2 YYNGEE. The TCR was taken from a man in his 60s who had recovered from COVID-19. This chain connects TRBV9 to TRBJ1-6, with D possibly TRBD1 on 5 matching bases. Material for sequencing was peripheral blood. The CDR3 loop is CASNQRGSDSPLHF. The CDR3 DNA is TGTGCCAGCAACCAACGGGGGTCCGATTCACCCCTCCACTTT. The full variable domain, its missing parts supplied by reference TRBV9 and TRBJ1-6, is DSGVTQTPKHLITATGQRVTLRCSPRSGDLSVYWYQQSLDQGLQFLIQYYNGEERAKGNILERFSAQQFPDLHSELNLSSLELGDSALYFCASNQRGSDSPLHFGNGTRLTVT.